This T cell receptor (beta chain) stems from a study of blood T cell repertoires in COVID-19. The ends were cut back, 10 bases at V and 8 bases at J, with 23 bases in the middle. The CDR3 is made up of 14 amino acids. The V gene's germline CDR1 is LNHDA and CDR2 SQIVND (reference sequence). Data came from immunoSEQ multiplex PCR; TCRdb stores just in-frame clones and leaves some out. The table shows under 350,000 clones, with about 86% occurring only once. The gene calls are TRBV19 and TRBJ1-2, with D possibly being TRBD1 (6 bases). This receptor was taken from a man aged 18 to 30 with active or convalescent COVID-19. Sequenced: peripheral blood. The CDR3 nucleotides are TGTGCCACCTTTATCCCGGGACACTGGAGGGGCTACACCTTC. Translating gives CATFIPGHWRGYTF.